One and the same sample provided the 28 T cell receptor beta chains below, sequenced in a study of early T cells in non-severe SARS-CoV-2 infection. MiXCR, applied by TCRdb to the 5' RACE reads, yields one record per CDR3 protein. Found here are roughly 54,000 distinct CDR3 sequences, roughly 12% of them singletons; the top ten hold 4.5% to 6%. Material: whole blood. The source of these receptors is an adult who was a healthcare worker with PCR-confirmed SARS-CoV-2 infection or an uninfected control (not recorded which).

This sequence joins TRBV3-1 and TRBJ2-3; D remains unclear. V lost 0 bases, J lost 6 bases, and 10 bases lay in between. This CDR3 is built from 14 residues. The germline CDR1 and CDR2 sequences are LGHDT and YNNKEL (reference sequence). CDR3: CASSQDPQRDTQYF. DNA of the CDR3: TGTGCCAGCAGCCAAGATCCCCAGAGGGATACGCAGTATTTT.

The CDR3 sequence: CSARSGYGYTF. The CDR3 DNA follows: TGCAGTGCTAGATCAGGGTATGGCTACACCTTC. The chain recombines TRBV20-1 with TRBJ1-2, with D possibly being TRBD1 (5 bases). Trimming pared 2 bases from V and 5 bases from J, leaving 6 bases between. The CDR3 covers 11 residues. Per germline, CDR1 DFQATT and CDR2 SNEGSKA (reference sequence).

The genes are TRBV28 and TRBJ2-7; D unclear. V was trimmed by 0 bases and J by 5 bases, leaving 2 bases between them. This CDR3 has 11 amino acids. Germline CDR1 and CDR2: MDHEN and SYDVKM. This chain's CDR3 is CASSLWHEQYF. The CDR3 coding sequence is TGTGCCAGCAGTTTATGGCACGAGCAGTACTTC.

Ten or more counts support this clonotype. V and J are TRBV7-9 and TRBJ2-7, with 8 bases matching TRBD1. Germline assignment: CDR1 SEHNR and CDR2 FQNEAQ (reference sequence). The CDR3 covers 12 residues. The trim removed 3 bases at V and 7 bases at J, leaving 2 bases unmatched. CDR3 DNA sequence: TGTGCCAGCAGCTTCTACAGGGGGGAGCAGTACTTC. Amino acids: CASSFYRGEQYF.

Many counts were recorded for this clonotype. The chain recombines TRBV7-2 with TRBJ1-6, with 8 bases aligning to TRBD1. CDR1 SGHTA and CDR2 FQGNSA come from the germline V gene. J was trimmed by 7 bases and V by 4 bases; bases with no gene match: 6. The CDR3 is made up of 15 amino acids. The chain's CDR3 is CASSSGQGGNSPLHF. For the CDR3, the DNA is TGTGCCAGCAGCTCCGGACAGGGCGGGAATTCACCCCTCCACTTT.

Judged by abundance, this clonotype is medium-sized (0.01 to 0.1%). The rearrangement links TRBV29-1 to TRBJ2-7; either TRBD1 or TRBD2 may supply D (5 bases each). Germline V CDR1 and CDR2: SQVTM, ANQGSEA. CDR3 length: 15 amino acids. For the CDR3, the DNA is TGCAGTGCCCGGGGCCTTGGGACCTTAACCTACGAGCAGTACTTC. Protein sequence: CSARGLGTLTYEQYF.

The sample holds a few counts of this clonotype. For the CDR3, the DNA is TGTGCCTGGAGTGTTGGACTCAATGGCTACACCTTC. Translation gives CAWSVGLNGYTF. The rearrangement joins TRBV30 to TRBJ1-2; D uncertain. Trimming removed 0 bases at V and 6 bases at J, with 8 bases between. There are 12 residues in the CDR3. Germline CDR1 is GTSNPN and CDR2 is SVGIG (reference sequence).

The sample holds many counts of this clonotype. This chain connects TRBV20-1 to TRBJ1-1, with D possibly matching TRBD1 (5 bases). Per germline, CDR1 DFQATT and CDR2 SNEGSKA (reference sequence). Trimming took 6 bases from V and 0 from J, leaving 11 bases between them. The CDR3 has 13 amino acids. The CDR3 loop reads CSATDSMNTEAFF. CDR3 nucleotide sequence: TGCAGTGCAACCGACAGCATGAACACTGAAGCTTTCTTT.

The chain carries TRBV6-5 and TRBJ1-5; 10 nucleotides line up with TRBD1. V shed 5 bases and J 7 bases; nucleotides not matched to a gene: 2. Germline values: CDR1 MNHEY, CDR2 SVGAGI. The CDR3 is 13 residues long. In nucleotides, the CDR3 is TGTGCCAGCAGTCCGGACAGGGGGCAGCCCCAGCATTTT. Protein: CASSPDRGQPQHF.

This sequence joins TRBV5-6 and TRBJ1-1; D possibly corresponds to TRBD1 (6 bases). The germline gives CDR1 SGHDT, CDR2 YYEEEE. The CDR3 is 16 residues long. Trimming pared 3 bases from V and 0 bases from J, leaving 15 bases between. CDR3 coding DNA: TGTGCCAGCAGCTCTAAGGGGGGGAGCCTGAACACTGAAGCTTTCTTT. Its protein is CASSSKGGSLNTEAFF.

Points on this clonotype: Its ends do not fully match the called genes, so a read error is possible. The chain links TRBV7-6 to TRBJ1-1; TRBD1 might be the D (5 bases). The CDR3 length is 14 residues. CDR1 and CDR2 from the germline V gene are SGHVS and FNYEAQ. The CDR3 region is CANSLGQSNTEAFF. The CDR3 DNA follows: TGTGCCAACAGCCTAGGACAATCGAACACTGAAGCTTTCTTT.

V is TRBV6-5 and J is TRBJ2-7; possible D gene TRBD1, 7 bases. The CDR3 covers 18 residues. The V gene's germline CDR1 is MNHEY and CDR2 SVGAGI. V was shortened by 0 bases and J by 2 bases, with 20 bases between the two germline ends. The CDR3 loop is CASSYSGGATGFPYEQYF. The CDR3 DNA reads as TGTGCCAGCAGTTACTCCGGCGGGGCGACAGGGTTTCCCTACGAGCAGTACTTC.

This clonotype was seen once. CDR3 sequence reads: CASSLDGPLGMREQYF. The CDR3 bases are TGTGCCAGCAGCTTGGACGGCCCTCTGGGCATGAGGGAGCAGTACTTC. V gene TRBV5-4 combines with J gene TRBJ2-7; D unresolved. Trimming pared 0 bases from V and 7 bases from J, leaving 20 bases between. Germline values: CDR1 SGHNT, CDR2 YYREEE (reference sequence). CDR3 length: 16 amino acids.

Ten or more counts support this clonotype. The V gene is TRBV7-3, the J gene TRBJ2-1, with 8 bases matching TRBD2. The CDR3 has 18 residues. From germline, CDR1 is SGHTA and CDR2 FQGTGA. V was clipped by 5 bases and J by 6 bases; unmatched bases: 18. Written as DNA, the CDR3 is TGTGCCAGCAGCCGCCGCAGGAGCGGGAGTTTGCTGGGCAATGAGCAGTTCTTC. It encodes CASSRRRSGSLLGNEQFF.

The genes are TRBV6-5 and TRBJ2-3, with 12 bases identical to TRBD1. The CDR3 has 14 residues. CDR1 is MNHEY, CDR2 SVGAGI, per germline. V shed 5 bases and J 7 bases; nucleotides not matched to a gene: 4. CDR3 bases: TGTGCCAGCAGTAGGGACAGGGGGCTTTATACGCAGTATTTT. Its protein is CASSRDRGLYTQYF.

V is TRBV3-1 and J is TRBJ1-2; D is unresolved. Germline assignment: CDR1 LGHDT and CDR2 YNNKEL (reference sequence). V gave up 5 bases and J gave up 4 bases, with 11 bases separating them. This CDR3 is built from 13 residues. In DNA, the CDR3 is TGTGCCAGCAGCTCAGAATCAAGCTATGGCTACACCTTC. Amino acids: CASSSESSYGYTF.

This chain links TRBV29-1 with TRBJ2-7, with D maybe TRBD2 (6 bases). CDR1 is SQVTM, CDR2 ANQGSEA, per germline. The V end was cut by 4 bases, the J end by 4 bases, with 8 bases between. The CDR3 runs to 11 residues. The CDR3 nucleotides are TGCAGCGTTGTGGAGGGGTACGAGCAGTACTTC. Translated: CSVVEGYEQYF.

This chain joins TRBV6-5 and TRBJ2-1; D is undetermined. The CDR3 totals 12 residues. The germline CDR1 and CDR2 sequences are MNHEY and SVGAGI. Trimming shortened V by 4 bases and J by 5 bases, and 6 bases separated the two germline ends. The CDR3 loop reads CASSSQNNEQFF. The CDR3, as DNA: TGTGCCAGCAGTTCACAAAACAATGAGCAGTTCTTC.

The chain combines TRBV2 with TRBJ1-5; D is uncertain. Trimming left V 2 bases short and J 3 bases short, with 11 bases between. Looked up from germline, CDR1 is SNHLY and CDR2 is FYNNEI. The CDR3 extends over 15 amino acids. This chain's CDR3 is CASSELGYNNQPQHF. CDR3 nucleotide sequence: TGTGCCAGCAGTGAATTAGGCTATAACAATCAGCCCCAGCATTTT.

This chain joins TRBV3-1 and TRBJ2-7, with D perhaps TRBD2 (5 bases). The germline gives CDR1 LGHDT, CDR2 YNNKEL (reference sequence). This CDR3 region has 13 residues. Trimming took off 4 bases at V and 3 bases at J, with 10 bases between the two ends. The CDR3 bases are TGTGCCAGCAGCCTCAGCGGAAACTACGAGCAGTACTTC. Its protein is CASSLSGNYEQYF.

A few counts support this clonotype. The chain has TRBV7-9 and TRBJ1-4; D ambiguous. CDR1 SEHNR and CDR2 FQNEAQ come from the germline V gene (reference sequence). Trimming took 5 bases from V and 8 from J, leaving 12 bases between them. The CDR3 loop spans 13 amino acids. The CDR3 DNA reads TGTGCCAGCAGCCCCGGAGGATCGGAAAAACTGTTTTTT. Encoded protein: CASSPGGSEKLFF.

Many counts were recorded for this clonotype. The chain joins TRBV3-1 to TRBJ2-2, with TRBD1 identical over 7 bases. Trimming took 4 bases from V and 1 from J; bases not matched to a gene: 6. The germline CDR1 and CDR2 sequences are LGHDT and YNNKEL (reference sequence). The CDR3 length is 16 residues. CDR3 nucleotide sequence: TGTGCCAGCAGCCCCTACCGGACAGGGAACACCGGGGAGCTGTTTTTT. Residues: CASSPYRTGNTGELFF.

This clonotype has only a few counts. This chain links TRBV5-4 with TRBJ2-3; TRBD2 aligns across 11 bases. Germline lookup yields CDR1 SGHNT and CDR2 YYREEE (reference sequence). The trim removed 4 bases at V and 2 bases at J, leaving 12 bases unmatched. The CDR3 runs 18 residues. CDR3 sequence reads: CASSIAGGTNKITDTQYF. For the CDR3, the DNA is TGTGCCAGCAGCATAGCGGGAGGGACAAATAAGATCACAGATACGCAGTATTTT.

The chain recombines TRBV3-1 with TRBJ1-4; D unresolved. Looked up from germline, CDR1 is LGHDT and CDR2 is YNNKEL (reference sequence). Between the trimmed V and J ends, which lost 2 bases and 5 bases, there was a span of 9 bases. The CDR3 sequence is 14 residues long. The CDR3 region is CASSQNGVNEKLFF. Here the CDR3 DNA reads TGTGCCAGCAGCCAAAACGGGGTAAATGAAAAACTGTTTTTT.

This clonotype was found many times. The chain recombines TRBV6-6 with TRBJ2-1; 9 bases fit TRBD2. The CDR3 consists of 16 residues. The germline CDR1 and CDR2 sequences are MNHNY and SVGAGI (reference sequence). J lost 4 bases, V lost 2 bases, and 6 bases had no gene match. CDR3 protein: CASSYVAGASYNEQFF. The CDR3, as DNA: TGTGCCAGCAGTTACGTAGCGGGAGCGTCTTACAATGAGCAGTTCTTC.

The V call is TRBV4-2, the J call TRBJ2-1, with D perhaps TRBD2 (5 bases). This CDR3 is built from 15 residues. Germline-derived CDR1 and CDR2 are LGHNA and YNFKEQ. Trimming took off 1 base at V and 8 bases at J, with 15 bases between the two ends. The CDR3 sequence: CASSQVTGSLYEQFF. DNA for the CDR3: TGTGCCAGCAGCCAAGTTACGGGGAGTCTTTATGAGCAGTTCTTC.

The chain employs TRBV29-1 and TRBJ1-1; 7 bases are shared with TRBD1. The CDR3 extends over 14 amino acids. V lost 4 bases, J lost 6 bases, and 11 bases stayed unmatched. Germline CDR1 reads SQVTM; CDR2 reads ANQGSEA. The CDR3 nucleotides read TGCAGCGTTGGTTATGTGGGACAGTCTTCTGAAGCTTTCTTT. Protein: CSVGYVGQSSEAFF. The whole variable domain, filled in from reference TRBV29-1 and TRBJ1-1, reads SAVISQKPSRDICQRGTSLTIQCQVDSQVTMMFWYRQQPGQSLTLIATANQGSEATYESGFVIDKFPISRPNLTFSTLTVSNMSPEDSSIYLCSVGYVGQSSEAFFGQGTRLTVV.

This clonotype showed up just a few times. CDR3 in DNA: TGTGCCAGCTCCCAATATACGTCGGAGACCCAGTACTTC. Encoded protein: CASSQYTSETQYF. The chain links TRBV18 to TRBJ2-5; D is unclear. The CDR3 is 13 amino acids. Trimming cost V 6 bases and J 5 bases, with 13 bases left between them. The germline CDR1 and CDR2 sequences are KGHSH and LQKENI. Based on the CDR3 plus reference TRBV18 and TRBJ2-5, the full variable domain is NAGVMQNPRHLVRRRGQEARLRCSPMKGHSHVYWYRQLPEEGLKFMVYLQKENIIDESGMPKERFSAEFPKEGPSILRIQQVVRGDSAAYFCASSQYTSETQYFGPGTRLLVL.